In its sample, the clone carrying this TCR beta chain was seen many times. Its antigen is unidentified. Subjects aged 18 to 65 presented with newly diagnosed hyperthyroidism of less than 2 months' duration. PBMCs were collected from an approximately 10 ml volume of fresh peripheral blood. The source of the sample is a study of T cells in Graves' hyperthyroidism and ophthalmopathy. Regarding the study as a whole: Stable hyperthyroidism and ophthalmopathy were separated using 13 V-J signatures. Blood also contained most expanded thyroid clonotypes above 0.001.

The TCR beta CDR3 regions underwent amplification using RNA transcripts as the source. The HTBI primer set drove a first-round RT-PCR of the TCR CDR3. From the multiplex PCR reads, TCRdb called clonotypes with MiXCR, one entry per CDR3 protein. The sample holds about 700,000 distinct CDR3 sequences, approximately 15% seen once. This sequence was found in a woman between 18 and 29 years old with Graves' hyperthyroidism. The sample taken for sequencing was blood.

CDR3 sequence: CASSYSREGVTDTQYF. DNA for the CDR3: TGTGCCAGCAGTTACTCCCGGGAGGGCGTCACAGATACGCAGTATTTT. The gene calls are TRBV6-5 and TRBJ2-3; TRBD2 matches 8 bases. This CDR3 region has 16 residues. With 0 bases clipped from V and 2 bases from J, the junction kept 4 bases outside the gene matches. CDR1 and CDR2 (germline): MNHEY, SVGAGI.